The rows below give T cell receptor beta chains drawn from one sample of a study of cytomegalovirus exposure and HLA in healthy donors. The protocol was immunoSEQ multiplex PCR, while the TCRdb copy is restricted to in-frame clones and leaves out a portion. Recorded for this sample: 200,000 or so clones. The specimen was PBMCs. These receptors were taken from a boy aged 10-17 years in good health and CMV-seronegative. CDR3s leave out the opening cysteine and the closing phenylalanine or tryptophan. The order of the fields is D gene, V gene, J gene, CDR3 protein. A D gene is named only where the DNA matches it firmly.

d_gene: TRBD1; v_gene: TRBV25-1; j_gene: TRBJ1-2; CDR3aa: ASSEYSAQGAANGYT
d_gene: TRBD2; v_gene: TRBV9; j_gene: TRBJ2-2; CDR3aa: ASSVLIGGGDSGELF
d_gene: .; v_gene: TRBV28; j_gene: TRBJ2-1; CDR3aa: ASSGGGGTYNEQF
d_gene: TRBD2; v_gene: TRBV25-1; j_gene: TRBJ2-5; CDR3aa: ASSEWGIAGGKETQY
d_gene: .; v_gene: TRBV5-5; j_gene: TRBJ1-1; CDR3aa: ASSLGPGNTEAF
d_gene: .; v_gene: TRBV6-5; j_gene: TRBJ2-7; CDR3aa: ASSFRQELYEQY
d_gene: .; v_gene: TRBV12-5; j_gene: TRBJ1-5; CDR3aa: ASGLLQGNQPQH
d_gene: .; v_gene: TRBV2; j_gene: TRBJ1-5; CDR3aa: ASTKDRLGAQPQH
d_gene: .; v_gene: TRBV6-5; j_gene: TRBJ2-1; CDR3aa: ASSSYVDNEQF
d_gene: .; v_gene: TRBV25-1; j_gene: TRBJ1-5; CDR3aa: ASSEGPVGQPQH
d_gene: TRBD1; v_gene: TRBV11-2; j_gene: TRBJ1-2; CDR3aa: ASSVPTGGVLSYGYT
d_gene: TRBD1; v_gene: TRBV30; j_gene: TRBJ1-1; CDR3aa: AWSRQGLRTEAF
d_gene: .; v_gene: TRBV2; j_gene: TRBJ1-1; CDR3aa: ASSDRGF
d_gene: TRBD1; v_gene: TRBV6-6; j_gene: TRBJ2-5; CDR3aa: ASSQPGQGQETQY
d_gene: TRBD1; v_gene: TRBV9; j_gene: TRBJ2-7; CDR3aa: ASSRRQGSSYEQY
d_gene: .; v_gene: TRBV7-2; j_gene: TRBJ1-1; CDR3aa: ASSPGRRLNTEAF
d_gene: TRBD1; v_gene: TRBV4-2; j_gene: TRBJ2-7; CDR3aa: ASSQDLGQGSYEQY
d_gene: .; v_gene: TRBV15; j_gene: TRBJ1-4; CDR3aa: ATQETGIANEKLF
d_gene: TRBD1; v_gene: TRBV2; j_gene: TRBJ1-3; CDR3aa: ASKYKGTDPGNTIY
d_gene: .; v_gene: TRBV7-9; j_gene: TRBJ2-1; CDR3aa: ASSLRGLTTGNEQF
d_gene: TRBD1; v_gene: TRBV30; j_gene: TRBJ1-5; CDR3aa: AWGQERVNQPQH
d_gene: TRBD2; v_gene: TRBV4-1; j_gene: TRBJ2-5; CDR3aa: ASSQGQRGQETQY
d_gene: .; v_gene: TRBV20-1; j_gene: TRBJ1-2; CDR3aa: RGRGTRGYT
d_gene: TRBD1; v_gene: TRBV6-4; j_gene: TRBJ1-2; CDR3aa: ASSESGGVYGYT
d_gene: TRBD2; v_gene: TRBV2; j_gene: TRBJ2-3; CDR3aa: ASSEGGLAGTTDTQY
d_gene: .; v_gene: TRBV15; j_gene: TRBJ1-5; CDR3aa: ATSRDDRQPQH
d_gene: .; v_gene: TRBV11-2; j_gene: TRBJ2-4; CDR3aa: ASSLGRGGGKNIQY
d_gene: .; v_gene: TRBV28; j_gene: TRBJ1-1; CDR3aa: ASTSRGARAYTEAF
d_gene: TRBD2; v_gene: TRBV4-2; j_gene: TRBJ2-5; CDR3aa: ASSQDPGLKEQETQY
d_gene: TRBD1; v_gene: TRBV29-1; j_gene: TRBJ2-3; CDR3aa: SAPGQGGPDTQY
d_gene: .; v_gene: TRBV4-3; j_gene: TRBJ1-2; CDR3aa: ASSESFQGRRYGYT
d_gene: .; v_gene: TRBV19; j_gene: .; CDR3aa: ASSIDSRGNEQY
d_gene: .; v_gene: TRBV30; j_gene: TRBJ2-2; CDR3aa: AWSVSGYSGELF
d_gene: .; v_gene: TRBV27; j_gene: TRBJ1-5; CDR3aa: ASSGGLWSQPQH
d_gene: TRBD1; v_gene: TRBV29-1; j_gene: TRBJ1-1; CDR3aa: SVETGYGTEAF
d_gene: .; v_gene: TRBV2; j_gene: TRBJ1-1; CDR3aa: ASSEDSNTEAF
d_gene: TRBD2; v_gene: TRBV7-2; j_gene: TRBJ2-7; CDR3aa: ASSLSLAGGYEQY
d_gene: .; v_gene: TRBV29-1; j_gene: TRBJ2-3; CDR3aa: SVEGLVVADTQY
d_gene: TRBD2; v_gene: TRBV11-3; j_gene: TRBJ2-1; CDR3aa: ASSGTSGGAQF
d_gene: TRBD2; v_gene: TRBV2; j_gene: TRBJ2-7; CDR3aa: ASIRGVISYEQY
d_gene: TRBD1; v_gene: TRBV19; j_gene: TRBJ1-2; CDR3aa: ASRDRGTANYGYT
d_gene: TRBD2; v_gene: TRBV30; j_gene: TRBJ2-7; CDR3aa: AWSVGRVSSYEQY
d_gene: TRBD1; v_gene: TRBV6-6; j_gene: TRBJ1-2; CDR3aa: ASSERTGRYGYT
d_gene: .; v_gene: TRBV11-2; j_gene: TRBJ2-5; CDR3aa: ASSFQGGTQY
d_gene: TRBD1; v_gene: TRBV11-2; j_gene: TRBJ1-2; CDR3aa: ASSPGDRGHEYYGYT
d_gene: TRBD1; v_gene: TRBV30; j_gene: TRBJ2-5; CDR3aa: AWGTGEGETQY
d_gene: TRBD1; v_gene: TRBV30; j_gene: TRBJ1-2; CDR3aa: AWMIVSPGQGPLGGYT
d_gene: .; v_gene: TRBV19; j_gene: TRBJ1-1; CDR3aa: ASSIARENTEAF
d_gene: TRBD1; v_gene: TRBV15; j_gene: TRBJ2-2; CDR3aa: ATSRGLQGAAGELF
d_gene: .; v_gene: TRBV4-1; j_gene: TRBJ2-7; CDR3aa: ASSHMGRYGYEQY
d_gene: .; v_gene: TRBV19; j_gene: TRBJ1-1; CDR3aa: APAWEGEAF
d_gene: TRBD1; v_gene: TRBV19; j_gene: TRBJ1-2; CDR3aa: ASSIDPGTGAYGYT
d_gene: TRBD1; v_gene: TRBV6-5; j_gene: TRBJ1-1; CDR3aa: ASSSGTASF
d_gene: TRBD2; v_gene: TRBV19; j_gene: TRBJ2-3; CDR3aa: ASTGTNTDTQY
d_gene: TRBD1; v_gene: TRBV19; j_gene: .; CDR3aa: ASSTTGQRYEQY
d_gene: .; v_gene: TRBV6-1; j_gene: TRBJ2-4; CDR3aa: ASSEAVLLNLNIQY
d_gene: .; v_gene: TRBV4-2; j_gene: TRBJ1-1; CDR3aa: ASSIRGGTEAF
d_gene: .; v_gene: TRBV6-6; j_gene: TRBJ2-1; CDR3aa: ASSYSKRSSYNEQF
d_gene: .; v_gene: TRBV6-5; j_gene: TRBJ2-1; CDR3aa: ASSYGALSSYNEQF
d_gene: .; v_gene: TRBV7-9; j_gene: TRBJ1-4; CDR3aa: ASSSGQPDEKLF